Presented here are 11 T cell receptor beta chains from one specimen sequenced in a study of cytomegalovirus exposure and HLA in healthy donors. The PCR contained 60 Vbeta and 13 Jbeta primers. Clones were sequenced by immunoSEQ multiplex PCR, and TCRdb holds only the in-frame ones, with some missing. The data show 210,000 or so clones, with around 83% seen just once and just over 1.4% held by the top ten. The source material was PBMCs. The origin of the receptors is a girl under 18 in good health and CMV-seronegative.

The chain couples TRBV30 to TRBJ1-2; TRBD1 might be the D (6 bases). V was cut by 7 bases and J by 4 bases, with 10 bases left in between. The CDR3 has 11 amino acids. Germline V gene sequence: CDR1 GTSNPN, CDR2 SVGIG (reference sequence). CDR3 sequence reads: CAFRGGYGYTF. CDR3 DNA sequence: TGTGCCTTCAGGGGCGGCTATGGCTACACCTTC.

The chain employs TRBV7-9 and TRBJ1-5; D remains unclear. V was clipped by 5 bases and J by 4 bases, with 15 bases between them. Germline values: CDR1 SEHNR, CDR2 FQNEAQ (reference sequence). The CDR3 spans 15 residues. Written as DNA, the CDR3 is TGTGCCAGCAGCGCCGACGGCGCCGGGAATCAGCCCCAGCATTTT. This translates into CASSADGAGNQPQHF.

This sequence joins TRBV6-1 and TRBJ2-1, with 8 bases aligning to TRBD1. Trimming cost V 6 bases and J 2 bases; bases outside gene matches: 3. The CDR3 runs to 14 residues. CDR1 is MNHNS, CDR2 SASEGT, per germline. The DNA of the CDR3 is TGTGCCAGCAGATCGACAGGGGCCTACAATGAGCAGTTCTTC. Its protein product is CASRSTGAYNEQFF.

The chain recombines TRBV5-1 with TRBJ2-5; D is ambiguous. V lost 0 bases and J lost 2, with 5 bases in between. The V gene's germline CDR1 is SGHRS and CDR2 YFSETQ. This CDR3 has 13 residues. Here the CDR3 reads CASSLARQETQYF. CDR3 DNA: TGCGCCAGCAGCTTGGCCAGACAAGAGACCCAGTACTTC.

The sample holds one count of this clone. This sample also contains other DNA sequences that code for the same CDR3. The V and J genes are TRBV30 and TRBJ1-3, with D perhaps TRBD1 (6 bases). V lost 0 bases and J 7 bases, leaving 7 bases between the germline ends. Germline CDR1 is GTSNPN and CDR2 is SVGIG (reference sequence). The length of the CDR3 is 12 residues. CDR3 region: CAWSVRGNTIYF. The CDR3 DNA reads TGTGCCTGGAGTGTGAGGGGGAACACCATATATTTT.

The V call is TRBV9, the J call TRBJ2-2, with 8 positions matching TRBD2. With V trimmed by 0 bases and J by 5 bases, 3 bases remained unmatched. CDR3 size: 15 residues. The germline V gene encodes CDR1 SGDLS and CDR2 YYNGEE. The CDR3 sequence: CASSVGLAGTGELFF. CDR3 nucleotide sequence: TGTGCCAGCAGCGTAGGCCTAGCGGGTACCGGGGAGCTGTTTTTT.

This clone appeared a single time. The chain is built from TRBV7-2 and TRBJ2-7; 8 bases are shared with TRBD2. Trimming cost V 5 bases and J 7 bases; bases outside gene matches: 22. Looked up from germline, CDR1 is SGHTA and CDR2 is FQGNSA. This CDR3 contains 18 residues. The CDR3 DNA is TGTGCCAGCAGCCCCACTAGCGGTAGCCACTTAGGGTTAAGGGAGCAGTACTTC. Amino acid sequence: CASSPTSGSHLGLREQYF.

This clone was seen just once. This sequence joins TRBV27 and TRBJ2-6, with D possibly matching TRBD1 (6 bases). This CDR3 has 15 residues. Germline V gene data show CDR1 as MNHEY and CDR2 as SMNVEV (reference sequence). Trimming shortened V by 5 bases and J by 1 base, and 9 bases separated the two germline ends. The DNA for the CDR3 is TGTGCCAGCAGTCCCGGGACATCTGGGGCCAACGTCCTGACTTTC. Amino acids: CASSPGTSGANVLTF.

J is TRBJ2-1 and V is TRBV7-3, with D possibly TRBD1 on 6 matching bases. Germline CDR1 SGHTA, CDR2 FQGTGA. This CDR3 has 13 amino acids. Trimming removed 5 bases from V and 6 bases from J, with 11 bases in between. In nucleotides, the CDR3 is TGTGCCAGCAGCCGTACAGGGTTCAATGAGCAGTTCTTC. It specifies CASSRTGFNEQFF.

This clone has just a few counts. The CDR3 DNA is TGTGCCAGCAGCCGGGGCAGGGGGTGGACCTACGAGCAGTACTTC. Its protein product is CASSRGRGWTYEQYF. The genes are TRBV28 and TRBJ2-7, with 7 bases matching TRBD1. Germline V gene sequence: CDR1 MDHEN, CDR2 SYDVKM. There are 15 residues in the CDR3. The V segment lost 6 bases and the J segment 2 bases; nucleotides outside the gene matches: 10.

This clone was observed once. This chain connects TRBV4-2 to TRBJ2-3, with 10 nucleotides matching TRBD2. CDR1 and CDR2 from the germline V gene are LGHNA and YNFKEQ. Trimming at V came to 5 bases and at J to 3 bases, leaving 14 bases not matched to a gene. The CDR3 runs 18 residues. The CDR3 loop is CASSRGMGAGGRTDTQYF. CDR3 DNA sequence: TGTGCCAGCAGCAGGGGGATGGGAGCGGGGGGGCGGACAGATACGCAGTATTTT.